Here is one T cell receptor beta chain with its context. The data derive from a study of T-cell memory formation after mild COVID-19. V was clipped by 7 bases and J by 8 bases, with 17 bases between them. This CDR3 is 13 amino acids long. MiXCR, run by TCRdb on the 5' RACE reads, gives a single entry per CDR3 protein. The sample has 75,000 to 95,000 distinct CDR3 sequences; less than 15% are singletons. Sequenced sample: PBMCs or a T cell subset sorted from them (not recorded which). This chain joins TRBV12-3 or TRBV12-4 and TRBJ1-2, with D possibly TRBD1 on 5 matching bases. The sequence derives from an adult woman who had mild COVID-19 (a few samples of this study predate the infection). Cell type and time point are not known. CDR3 bases: TGTGCCAGCACCCCGGGGGATCCGAGGGGCTACACCTTC. This encodes CASTPGDPRGYTF.